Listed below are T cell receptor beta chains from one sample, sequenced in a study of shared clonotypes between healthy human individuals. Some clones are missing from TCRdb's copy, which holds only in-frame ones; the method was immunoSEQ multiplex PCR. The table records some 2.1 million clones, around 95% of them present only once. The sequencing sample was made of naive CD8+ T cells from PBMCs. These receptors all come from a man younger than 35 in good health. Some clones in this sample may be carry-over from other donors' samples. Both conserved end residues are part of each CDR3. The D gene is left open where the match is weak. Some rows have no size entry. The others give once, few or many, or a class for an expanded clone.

TGTGCCAGCAGCCCAGGCCTGACAGGGGGAATCAATCAGCCCCAGCATTTT | CASSPGLTGGINQPQHF | TRBJ1-5 | TRBD1 | - | TRBV7-8
TGTGCCAGCAGCACGCGACAGGGGGCGGATACTGAAGCTTTCTTT | CASSTRQGADTEAFF | TRBJ1-1 | TRBD1 | - | TRBV7-9
TGTGCCAGTAGTATCTGGCCAGGGGGCGTCTACGAGCAGTACTTC | CASSIWPGGVYEQYF | TRBJ2-7 | TRBD1 | - | TRBV19
TGTGCCAGCAGTTTAGCAGGGGCGTCGGGCCCTGAAGCTTTCTTT | CASSLAGASGPEAFF | TRBJ1-1 | - | - | TRBV28
TGCAGTGCTAGAGATCCTCAGCTGTTCTTC | CSARDPQLFF | TRBJ2-1 | - | once | TRBV20-1
TGTGCCAGCAGTAAGGACGGATACGAGCAGCACTTC | CASSKDGYEQHF | TRBJ2-7 | - | - | TRBV2
TGTGCCAGTAGTTTCGACGTGAGGAACATTCAGTACTTC | CASSFDVRNIQYF | TRBJ2-4 | - | once | TRBV19
TGTGCCAGCAGCGACAGGGAGTTTGGAAACACCATATATTTT | CASSDREFGNTIYF | TRBJ1-3 | TRBD1 | - | TRBV2
TGTGCCAGCAGTTTAAAGGGGGGAGGGGGCCTCTACGAGCAGTACTTC | CASSLKGGGGLYEQYF | TRBJ2-7 | - | - | TRBV27
TGTGCCAGCAGCTCTTCCGTGGCAGCGGTGGCCTACGAGCAGTACTTC | CASSSSVAAVAYEQYF | TRBJ2-7 | - | once | TRBV11-2
TGTGCCAGCAGCTACCTGACTAGTCGGGGACCGGCAGATACGCAGTATTTT | CASSYLTSRGPADTQYF | TRBJ2-3 | - | - | TRBV27
TGTGCCAGCAGTCCAAAGGGGGGGCAGTGGACTGAAGCTTTCTTT | CASSPKGGQWTEAFF | TRBJ1-1 | - | - | TRBV27
TGTGCCAGCAGTTTATTGGGTAACGAGCTGTTTTTT | CASSLLGNELFF | TRBJ2-2 | - | once | TRBV27
TGTGCCAGCAGTTTACGGGGAAGGGGTCAGCCCCAGCATTTT | CASSLRGRGQPQHF | TRBJ1-5 | - | - | TRBV28
TGTGCCAGCAGTTGGAAAGACCCCAGGGTGGCGGAGACCCAGTACTTC | CASSWKDPRVAETQYF | TRBJ2-5 | - | - | TRBV6-5
TGTGCCAGCAGTACCCGGGACATGGTGAATCAGCCCCAGCATTTT | CASSTRDMVNQPQHF | TRBJ1-5 | - | once | TRBV28
TGTGCCAGCAGCTCCCCGGGGGCTAGCGGAGGCTCCTACGAGCAGTACTTC | CASSSPGASGGSYEQYF | TRBJ2-7 | - | - | TRBV7-9
TGTGCCAGTCTCGTGACGGGGATGGATCAGCCCCAGCATTTT | CASLVTGMDQPQHF | TRBJ1-5 | - | - | TRBV19
TGTGCCAGCAGTAGAGGACAGACCTATGGCTACACCTTC | CASSRGQTYGYTF | TRBJ1-2 | - | - | TRBV7-6
TGTGCCAGCAGTCCGGGGGGGAGCCCTTCCTACGAGCAGTACTTC | CASSPGGSPSYEQYF | TRBJ2-7 | TRBD2 | - | TRBV27
TGTGCCAGTAGTACCCCGAAGATGGGGCAGGGGGAAGCTTTCTTT | CASSTPKMGQGEAFF | TRBJ1-1 | - | - | TRBV19
TGCGCCAAACTGAAGGGATCTGGGGCCAACGTCCTGACTTTC | CAKLKGSGANVLTF | TRBJ2-6 | - | - | TRBV10-1
TGTGCCAGCACCACACGCGGGGCAGGGTACAATGAGCAGTTCTTC | CASTTRGAGYNEQFF | TRBJ2-1 | - | - | TRBV27
TGTGCCAGCAGCGAAACCCGAGGGATGAACACTGAAGCTTTCTTT | CASSETRGMNTEAFF | TRBJ1-1 | - | few | TRBV7-9
TGTGCCAGCACAGGTTGGGGTGACACAGATACGCAGTATTTT | CASTGWGDTDTQYF | TRBJ2-3 | - | - | TRBV27
TGTGCCAGCAGCCATTGGACCTCCTACGAGCAGTACTTC | CASSHWTSYEQYF | TRBJ2-7 | - | - | TRBV14
TGTGCCAGCAGAACCGGGACAGGGGTTGGTTATGAGCAGTTCTTC | CASRTGTGVGYEQFF | TRBJ2-1 | TRBD1 | once | TRBV27
TGTGCCAGCTCCCTCGACAGGCTTAGCACAGATACGCAGTATTTT | CASSLDRLSTDTQYF | TRBJ2-3 | - | - | TRBV18
TGTGCCAGCAGTCTAGCGGGTCACTACGAGCAGTACTTC | CASSLAGHYEQYF | TRBJ2-7 | TRBD2 | - | TRBV27
TGCGCCAGCAGCCAAGAGTCGGTGACTAGCGGGGACTTCGACGAGCAGTACTTC | CASSQESVTSGDFDEQYF | TRBJ2-7 | TRBD2 | - | TRBV4-3
TGTGCCAGCAGTTTCCCTTGGAACGGAGGCGGCTACACCTTC | CASSFPWNGGGYTF | TRBJ1-2 | - | - | TRBV28
TGTGCCAGCAGCGCCCCGGGTTGGGGATTCTATGGCTACACCTTC | CASSAPGWGFYGYTF | TRBJ1-2 | - | - | TRBV9
TGTGCCAGCAGTTCCAGGGTCCCGAACACCGGGGAGCTGTTTTTT | CASSSRVPNTGELFF | TRBJ2-2 | - | - | TRBV28
TGCAGCGTTCTCGGGAAACTCTACGAGCAGTACTTC | CSVLGKLYEQYF | TRBJ2-7 | - | - | TRBV29-1
TGTGCCAGCAGTGAATTAGGGTGGGGACTGAGCCAAGAGACCCAGTACTTC | CASSELGWGLSQETQYF | TRBJ2-5 | - | - | TRBV2
TGTGCCGGGCCGGGGATACACACCGGGGAGCTGTTTTTT | CAGPGIHTGELFF | TRBJ2-2 | - | - | TRBV9
TGTGCCAGCAGCTTAACCCAGGGACTGCGAGAAGCTTTCTTT | CASSLTQGLREAFF | TRBJ1-1 | - | - | TRBV11-2
TGTGCCAGCAGCGTCCCCGGGTACGAGCAGTACTTC | CASSVPGYEQYF | TRBJ2-7 | - | - | TRBV9
TGTGCCAGCAGTTTGACAGGGTTAACCGCCTACGAGCAGTACTTC | CASSLTGLTAYEQYF | TRBJ2-7 | TRBD1 | - | TRBV27
TGTGCCAGCAGCTTTCTCCTAGCGGGAGAGGGGACCGGGGAGCTGTTTTTT | CASSFLLAGEGTGELFF | TRBJ2-2 | TRBD2 | - | TRBV5-6
TGTGCCAGCAGCCAAGGAAACACCATATATTTT | CASSQGNTIYF | TRBJ1-3 | - | - | TRBV4-2
TGTGCCAGCAGGGGACAAGATAATTCACCCCTCCACTTT | CASRGQDNSPLHF | TRBJ1-6 | - | - | TRBV5-4
TGTGCCAGCAGCTCCGTCGTGGTAAATGGCTACACCTTC | CASSSVVVNGYTF | TRBJ1-2 | - | once | TRBV14
TGTGCCAGTAGTATCGGGGGTACTTCGGGCGAGCAGTACTTC | CASSIGGTSGEQYF | TRBJ2-7 | - | once | TRBV19
TGTGCCAGCAGTTACTCGAGAGAGACCCAGTACTTC | CASSYSRETQYF | TRBJ2-5 | - | - | TRBV6-6
TGTGCCAGCAGTAAAAAACAGGGGTTAACAGAGACCCAGTACTTC | CASSKKQGLTETQYF | TRBJ2-5 | TRBD1 | - | TRBV2
TGTGCCAGCAGGCTCGGTGGGGGCTATAGCAATCAGCCCCAGCATTTT | CASRLGGGYSNQPQHF | TRBJ1-5 | - | - | TRBV27
TGTGCCAGTAGTTCAGGGGTGGGCACAGATACGCAGTATTTT | CASSSGVGTDTQYF | TRBJ2-3 | - | - | TRBV19
TGTGCCAGCAGCGCCGGGGGCGGGAGAAACTACGAGCAGTACTTC | CASSAGGGRNYEQYF | TRBJ2-7 | - | - | TRBV6-1
TGTGCCAGCAGTATGAACCGGGACCGACGCTACGAGCAGTACTTC | CASSMNRDRRYEQYF | TRBJ2-7 | - | - | TRBV28
TGTGCCAGCAGTCTACAGGGTCACACTGAAGCTTTCTTT | CASSLQGHTEAFF | TRBJ1-1 | - | - | TRBV28
TGTGCCAGCAGCTTAGCCCCAGACAACGAGCAGTACTTC | CASSLAPDNEQYF | TRBJ2-7 | - | - | TRBV13
TGTGCCAGCAGTGGGGGGGGTTTTTACGAGCAGTACTTC | CASSGGGFYEQYF | TRBJ2-7 | TRBD2 | - | TRBV6-1
TGCGCCAGCAGTATGTCAGGGGGGGGCTACGAGCAGTACTTC | CASSMSGGGYEQYF | TRBJ2-7 | - | once | TRBV10-1